What follows are 24 T cell receptor beta chains derived from one specimen sequenced in a study of low-dose radiotherapy and immunotherapy resistance in tumors. Alpha and beta chains were covered, as first-strand cDNA relied on TRAV- and TRBV-specific primers. TCRs were amplified for roughly 20 PCR cycles with a constant-region primer and V-primer adapter. A single record per CDR3 protein comes from TCRdb applying MiXCR to the reads. The sample lists around 11,000 distinct CDR3 sequences, about 47% occurring once. The receptors were gathered from a human donor with advanced metastatic prostate, ovarian, gallbladder or colorectal cancer (not recorded which). This table probably holds off-target reads from a library built for another chain.

This clonotype has more than one count but fewer than ten. The chain uses TRBV28 and TRBJ2-3; D is tentatively TRBD1 or TRBD2 (7 bases each). CDR1 and CDR2 (germline): MDHEN, SYDVKM. This CDR3 comprises 15 residues. V dropped 8 bases and J dropped 7 bases, with 22 bases sitting between them. The CDR3, as DNA: TGTGCCAGCCGTTCCTTGGGGAGGGGGCAGCATACGCAGTATTTT. Its translation: CASRSLGRGQHTQYF.

This clonotype was counted once. The CDR3 sequence is CAISTGTSYNEQFF. CDR3 nucleotides: TGTGCCATCAGTACCGGGACTAGCTACAATGAGCAGTTCTTC. The chain joins TRBV10-3 to TRBJ2-1; TRBD2 matches 8 bases. The V gene's germline CDR1 is ENHRY and CDR2 SYGVKD. The CDR3 runs 14 residues. With 5 bases clipped from V and 3 bases from J, the junction kept 3 bases outside the gene matches.

The chain uses TRBV7-6 and TRBJ2-1; 8 nucleotides agree with TRBD1. V shed 4 bases and J 8 bases; nucleotides not matched to a gene: 7. Germline CDR1 is SGHVS and CDR2 is FNYEAQ. The CDR3 runs 14 residues. Here the CDR3 reads CASSSWTGRDEQFF. Written as DNA, the CDR3 is TGTGCCAGCAGCTCATGGACAGGGCGGGATGAGCAGTTCTTC.

This clonotype appeared a few times. This chain connects TRBV29-1 to TRBJ1-1; D is possibly TRBD1 (5 bases). Germline CDR1 SQVTM, CDR2 ANQGSEA. Between the trimmed V and J ends, which lost 1 base and 4 bases, there was a span of 10 bases. This CDR3 region has 13 residues. As DNA, the CDR3 is TGCAGCGTTGAAGTCGGGACGGCCACTGAAGCTTTCTTT. Translated: CSVEVGTATEAFF.

The J gene is TRBJ1-3, the V gene TRBV2, with D hard to call. V was trimmed by 8 bases and J by 0 bases, leaving 5 bases between them. Germline V gene sequence: CDR1 SNHLY, CDR2 FYNNEI. The CDR3 loop spans 12 amino acids. Here the CDR3 reads CASSYSGNTIYF. In nucleotides, the CDR3 is TGTGCCAGCTCTTACTCTGGAAACACCATATATTTT.

The rearrangement links TRBV28 to TRBJ2-3; tentatively, D is TRBD1 (7 bases). This CDR3 comprises 14 residues. Germline V gene lookup returns CDR1 MDHEN and CDR2 SYDVKM. V was pared by 6 bases and J by 4 bases, with 14 bases between. Here the CDR3 DNA reads TGTGCCAGCAGCCCAACAGGGGAGGCAGATACGCAGTATTTT. Encoded protein: CASSPTGEADTQYF. Using reference TRBV28 and TRBJ2-3 for the parts outside the CDR3, the full variable domain is DVKVTQSSRYLVKRTGEKVFLECVQDMDHENMFWYRQDPGLGLRLIYFSYDVKMKEKGDIPEGYSVSREKKERFSLILESASTNQTSMYLCASSPTGEADTQYFGPGTRLTVL.

The chain couples TRBV20-1 to TRBJ2-1; 9 bases fit TRBD1. The length of the CDR3 is 14 residues. CDR1 DFQATT and CDR2 SNEGSKA come from the germline V gene (reference sequence). Trimming took 0 bases from V and 7 from J; bases not matched to a gene: 4. This CDR3 is CSAREGTGINEQFF. CDR3 nucleotide sequence: TGCAGTGCTAGAGAGGGGACAGGGATTAATGAGCAGTTCTTC.

The chain is built from TRBV29-1 and TRBJ2-1, with D unclear. Trimming left V 4 bases short and J 6 bases short, with 13 bases between. This CDR3 comprises 13 residues. Germline assignment: CDR1 SQVTM and CDR2 ANQGSEA. The CDR3: CSVGEETVNEQFF. The CDR3 nucleotides read TGCAGCGTTGGAGAAGAAACGGTCAATGAGCAGTTCTTC.

V gene TRBV2 combines with J gene TRBJ2-7; possible D gene TRBD2, 6 bases. The CDR3 has 15 amino acids. Germline V gene sequence: CDR1 SNHLY, CDR2 FYNNEI. V gave up 5 bases and J gave up 0 bases, with 14 bases separating them. The CDR3 DNA is TGTGCCAGCAGTACCCAAGGAGGGAACTCCTACGAGCAGTACTTC. Protein: CASSTQGGNSYEQYF.

In its sample, this clonotype was seen a few times. This chain uses TRBV4-2 with TRBJ1-1, with 8 bases that match TRBD1. The CDR3 is made up of 16 amino acids. Germline CDR1 and CDR2: LGHNA and YNFKEQ. The trim removed 4 bases at V and 0 bases at J, leaving 7 bases unmatched. CDR3 DNA: TGTGCCAGCAGCCGAACAGGGGGGGGGATGAACACTGAAGCTTTCTTT. Its protein product is CASSRTGGGMNTEAFF.

This clonotype was detected a few times. The rearrangement links TRBV19 to TRBJ2-2; tentatively, D is TRBD1 (6 bases). Germline CDR1 reads LNHDA; CDR2 reads SQIVND (reference sequence). CDR3 length: 16 residues. V lost 7 bases, J lost 0 bases, and 15 bases lay in between. This CDR3 reads CASKVGGTSNTGELFF. The CDR3 bases are TGTGCCAGTAAAGTTGGTGGGACATCGAACACCGGGGAGCTGTTTTTT.

This clonotype was recorded a few times. This chain joins TRBV29-1 and TRBJ1-1; no clear D gene. The length of the CDR3 is 14 residues. V lost 4 bases and J 0 bases, leaving 12 bases between the germline ends. From germline, CDR1 is SQVTM and CDR2 ANQGSEA. The CDR3 reads CSVARPSMNTEAFF. As DNA, the CDR3 is TGCAGCGTTGCAAGGCCTTCTATGAACACTGAAGCTTTCTTT.

The rearrangement joins TRBV18 to TRBJ1-2, with D perhaps TRBD1 (6 bases). The germline CDR1 and CDR2 sequences are KGHSH and LQKENI. The CDR3 is 13 residues long. Trimming shortened V by 8 bases and J by 3 bases, and 13 bases separated the two germline ends. The CDR3 DNA reads TGTGCCAGCACTCCAGGGGCGGACTATGGCTACACCTTC. Amino acid sequence: CASTPGADYGYTF.

The gene calls are TRBV4-1 and TRBJ2-1; possible D gene TRBD1, 6 bases. V dropped 4 bases and J dropped 6 bases, with 13 bases sitting between them. Per the germline V gene, CDR1 is MGHRA and CDR2 is YSYEKL. The CDR3 runs 14 residues. The CDR3 is CASSPGHQTNEQFF. DNA for the CDR3: TGCGCCAGCAGCCCGGGACACCAGACCAATGAGCAGTTCTTC.

This sequence joins TRBV4-1 and TRBJ2-1, with D hard to call. The CDR3 consists of 16 residues. The germline V gene encodes CDR1 MGHRA and CDR2 YSYEKL. Trimming removed 0 bases at V and 1 base at J, with 10 bases between. CDR3 residues: CASSQEGQLSYNEQFF. The CDR3 coding sequence is TGCGCCAGCAGCCAAGAAGGTCAGCTTTCCTACAATGAGCAGTTCTTC.

The genes are TRBV30 and TRBJ2-1; tentatively, D is TRBD1 (6 bases). The V gene lost 3 bases and the J gene lost 9 bases, with 12 bases spanning the gap. The CDR3 totals 12 residues. Looked up from germline, CDR1 is GTSNPN and CDR2 is SVGIG (reference sequence). The CDR3 sequence is CAWSRLRGEQFF. DNA for the CDR3: TGTGCCTGGAGCCGCCTCAGGGGTGAGCAGTTCTTC.

This rearrangement joins TRBV19 to TRBJ2-3, with 11 bases matching TRBD1. This CDR3 has 14 residues. V lost 3 bases to trimming and J lost 4 bases; unmatched junction nucleotides: 0. From germline, CDR1 is LNHDA and CDR2 SQIVND (reference sequence). CDR3 coding DNA: TGTGCCAGTAGTATGGGACAGGGGGCAGATACGCAGTATTTT. Translated, it gives CASSMGQGADTQYF.

V and J are TRBV11-2 and TRBJ1-1, with D perhaps matching TRBD1 (5 bases). The V gene lost 5 bases and the J gene lost 0 bases, with 13 bases spanning the gap. Germline-derived CDR1 and CDR2 are SGHAT and FQNNGV. The CDR3 length is 15 residues. CDR3 in amino acids: CASSLGRTMNTEAFF. The CDR3 DNA reads as TGTGCCAGCAGCCTGGGACGGACCATGAACACTGAAGCTTTCTTT. The variable domain in full, with the rest retrieved from reference TRBV11-2 and TRBJ1-1, is EAGVAQSPRYKIIEKRQSVAFWCNPISGHATLYWYQQILGQGPKLLIQFQNNGVVDDSQLPKDRFSAERLKGVDSTLKIQPAKLEDSAVYLCASSLGRTMNTEAFFGQGTRLTVV.

This sequence joins TRBV24-1 and TRBJ2-3; TRBD1 agrees at 7 bases. The CDR3 length is 14 residues. Germline-derived CDR1 and CDR2 are KGHDR and SFDVKD. V lost 7 bases, J lost 2 bases, and 5 bases stayed unmatched. In nucleotides, the CDR3 is TGTGCCACCAGAGAGGGACAGCTCACAGATACGCAGTATTTT. Protein: CATREGQLTDTQYF.

The table lists this clonotype with a few counts. The DNA is left out, because the CDR3 cannot be placed on it with certainty; the CDR3 is given as TCRdb lists it. V and J are TRBV6-5 and TRBJ1-2. Germline CDR1 reads MNHEY; CDR2 reads SVGAGI. Termini included, the CDR3 measures 13 amino acids. The CDR3: CASSYAGRLHLRF.

This clonotype was found a few times. This chain uses TRBV30 with TRBJ2-1, with 7 positions matching TRBD1. The CDR3 consists of 13 residues. Losses at the gene ends were 4 bases for V and 15 bases for J; bases not matched to a gene: 15. Germline V gene sequence: CDR1 GTSNPN, CDR2 SVGIG (reference sequence). CDR3 coding DNA: TGTGCCTGGACCCCAGAAAGCCGACAGGGCCGGTTCTTC. Protein product: CAWTPESRQGRFF.

DNA of the CDR3: TGTGCCAGCAGCCCCCCCCTCGGGGACAGAAACACCATATATTTT. This gives the protein CASSPPLGDRNTIYF. V usage is TRBV13 and J usage is TRBJ1-3; a possible D gene is TRBD1 (6 bases). CDR1 is PRHDT and CDR2 is FYEKMQ in the germline V gene (reference sequence). Trimming shortened V by 5 bases and J by 5 bases, and 16 bases separated the two germline ends. The CDR3 covers 15 residues.

The V and J genes are TRBV20-1 and TRBJ1-1; the D is unclear. The CDR3 totals 13 residues. The germline V gene has CDR1 DFQATT and CDR2 SNEGSKA (reference sequence). Trimming took 5 bases from V and 1 from J, leaving 11 bases between them. CDR3: CSAPPGQNTEAFF. Here the CDR3 DNA reads TGCAGTGCTCCCCCGGGTCAGAACACTGAAGCTTTCTTT.

This clonotype was detected a few times. The V and J genes are TRBV12-3 or TRBV12-4 and TRBJ2-7; 7 nucleotides match TRBD1. CDR3 length: 15 amino acids. V was pared by 6 bases and J by 6 bases, with 14 bases of the junction left unmatched. The CDR3 DNA is TGTGCCAGCAGCCCAGACAGGGTTGTATCGTCCGAGCAGTACTTC. Translated, it gives CASSPDRVVSSEQYF.